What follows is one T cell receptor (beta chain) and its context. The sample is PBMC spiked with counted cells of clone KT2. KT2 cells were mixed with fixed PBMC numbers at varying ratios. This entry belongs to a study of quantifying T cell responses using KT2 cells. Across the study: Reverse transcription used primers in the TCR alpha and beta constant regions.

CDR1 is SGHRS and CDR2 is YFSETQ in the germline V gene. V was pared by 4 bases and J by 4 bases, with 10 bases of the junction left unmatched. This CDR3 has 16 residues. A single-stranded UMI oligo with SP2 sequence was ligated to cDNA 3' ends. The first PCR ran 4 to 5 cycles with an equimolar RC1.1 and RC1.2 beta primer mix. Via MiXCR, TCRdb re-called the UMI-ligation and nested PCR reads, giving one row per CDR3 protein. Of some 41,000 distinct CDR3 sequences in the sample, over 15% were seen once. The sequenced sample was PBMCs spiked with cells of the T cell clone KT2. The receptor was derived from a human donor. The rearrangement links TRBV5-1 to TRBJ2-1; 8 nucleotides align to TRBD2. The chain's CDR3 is CASSTRPSGFYNEQFF. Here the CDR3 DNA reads TGCGCCAGCAGCACGAGACCTAGCGGGTTTTACAATGAGCAGTTCTTC.